A single sample gave rise to the 23 T cell receptor beta chains below, sequenced in a study of vaccination effects on CD4 cells after COVID-19. An approximately 10-day culture period preceded the isolation of CD4+ T cells. The person acquired a PCR-confirmed SARS-CoV-2 infection between March and December 2020. As their vaccination, participants received two doses of either BNT162b2 or mRNA-1273. These receptors are not linked to any known antigen. Measured with immunoSEQ multiplex PCR; TCRdb has only the in-frame clones, and not every one. The sample records nearly 50,000 clones, 74% being singletons. The sequencing used CD4+ T cells from PBMCs cultured without peptide, collected after COVID-19 vaccination. The receptors here all came from a human donor who had a prior SARS-CoV-2 infection.

The gene calls are TRBV7-2 and TRBJ2-5; D is unclear. This CDR3 spans 14 amino acids. The V end lost 0 bases, the J end lost 5 bases, and 10 bases lay between the germline ends. Germline V gene sequence: CDR1 SGHTA, CDR2 FQGNSA. CDR3 residues: CASSLAAGGETQYF. DNA of the CDR3: TGTGCCAGCAGCTTAGCGGCAGGTGGGGAGACCCAGTACTTC.

V is TRBV4-3 and J is TRBJ2-1; no firm D call. The length of the CDR3 is 14 residues. Germline CDR1 LGHNA, CDR2 YSLEER. Trimming cost V 8 bases and J 0 bases, with 11 bases left between them. CDR3: CASGQDYSYNEQFF. DNA of the CDR3: TGCGCCAGCGGGCAGGATTACTCCTACAATGAGCAGTTCTTC.

The rearrangement links TRBV3-1 (or the pseudogene TRBV3-2) to TRBJ2-7; D not certain. V shed 3 bases and J shed 6 bases, with 15 bases lying between them. Germline CDR1 reads LGHDT; CDR2 reads YNNKEL (reference sequence). The CDR3 loop spans 14 amino acids. As DNA, the CDR3 is TGTGCCAGCAGCCAGATAGGCATCGGAAGCGAGCAGTACTTC. Translation: CASSQIGIGSEQYF.

This chain joins TRBV3-1 (or the pseudogene TRBV3-2) and TRBJ2-2, with D perhaps matching TRBD2 (5 bases). This CDR3 spans 15 amino acids. With 4 bases removed from V and 3 bases from J, the gap between germline ends came to 12 bases. CDR1 and CDR2 from the germline V gene are LGHDT and YNNKEL (reference sequence). CDR3 in DNA: TGTGCCAGCAGCCCCCCGGACTCCTACACCGGGGAGCTGTTTTTT. It translates to CASSPPDSYTGELFF.

The chain carries TRBV6-2 or TRBV6-3 and TRBJ2-3; D is uncertain. V was pared by 4 bases and J by 2 bases, with 4 bases between. CDR3 length equals 12 residues. The germline gives CDR1 MNHEY, CDR2 SVGEGT. The CDR3 reads CASSSTTDTQYF. The CDR3 nucleotides are TGTGCCAGCAGTTCCACCACAGATACGCAGTATTTT.

The chain has TRBV7-2 and TRBJ1-5, with 7 bases matching TRBD1. Germline V gene sequence: CDR1 SGHTA, CDR2 FQGNSA. J lost 5 bases, V lost 5 bases, and 3 bases had no gene match. The length of the CDR3 is 13 residues. CDR3 DNA: TGTGCCAGCAGCCCGCAGGGGGATCAGCCCCAGCATTTT. It is translated as CASSPQGDQPQHF.

The chain joins TRBV6-5 to TRBJ1-5, with no clear D. The germline V and J ends were trimmed by 6 bases and 5 bases, with 11 bases remaining between them. The germline V gene encodes CDR1 MNHEY and CDR2 SVGAGI. This CDR3 comprises 13 residues. Written as DNA, the CDR3 is TGTGCCAGCAGCCTCTTATTTGATCAGCCCCAGCATTTT. Translated: CASSLLFDQPQHF.

J is TRBJ2-3 and V is TRBV5-1; the match to TRBD2 covers 12 bases. V lost 0 bases to trimming and J lost 0 bases; unmatched junction nucleotides: 2. The germline V gene has CDR1 SGHRS and CDR2 YFSETQ. The CDR3 consists of 17 residues. The CDR3 is CASSLGTSGTSTDTQYF. Here the CDR3 DNA reads TGCGCCAGCAGCTTGGGGACTAGCGGGACTAGCACAGATACGCAGTATTTT.

This clone was seen only a few times. The J gene is TRBJ2-7, the V gene TRBV11-2; perhaps TRBD1 as D (5 bases). V gave up 5 bases and J gave up 2 bases, with 10 bases separating them. This CDR3 has 13 residues. Germline V gene data show CDR1 as SGHAT and CDR2 as FQNNGV. The CDR3 region has the DNA TGTGCCAGCAGCCCGGACACAACCTACGAGCAGTACTTC. As protein: CASSPDTTYEQYF.

The chain recombines TRBV9 with TRBJ2-7; D assignment may be TRBD1 or TRBD2 (6 bases each). In germline, CDR1 is SGDLS, CDR2 YYNGEE. The CDR3 length is 15 residues. Deletions cut 2 bases from V and 1 base from J, with 13 bases between. CDR3 DNA sequence: TGTGCCAGCAGCGTGGGGGGCGTCGGTTCCTACGAGCAGTACTTC. This codes for CASSVGGVGSYEQYF.

The chain joins TRBV18 to TRBJ2-5; D is unclear. The CDR3 loop spans 14 amino acids. Germline CDR1 and CDR2: KGHSH and LQKENI. Trimming left V 2 bases short and J 3 bases short, with 10 bases between. The CDR3 bases are TGTGCCAGCTCACCAGTTTACCCGAAAGAGACCCAGTACTTC. Translated: CASSPVYPKETQYF.

This chain joins TRBV5-1 and TRBJ2-2; D unresolved. CDR3 length: 13 residues. Germline V CDR1 and CDR2: SGHRS, YFSETQ. Trimming stripped 0 bases from V and 4 bases from J, with 4 bases between. The CDR3 DNA reads as TGCGCCAGCAGCTTGGATAGCACCGGGGAGCTGTTTTTT. It translates to CASSLDSTGELFF.

This sequence joins TRBV5-1 and TRBJ2-1; 10 bases are a match to TRBD2. This CDR3 spans 16 amino acids. Unmatched junction bases numbered 10, after V lost 4 bases and J lost 6 bases. Per the germline V gene, CDR1 is SGHRS and CDR2 is YFSETQ. CDR3 loop: CASSETGLASLNEQFF. CDR3 in DNA: TGCGCCAGCAGCGAAACGGGACTAGCGTCCCTCAATGAGCAGTTCTTC.

In this sample, this clone is medium-sized. The CDR3 reads CASSLDRGRDIQYF. CDR3 sequence (DNA): TGTGCCAGCAGCTTGGACAGGGGGCGTGACATTCAGTACTTC. The chain combines TRBV5-8 with TRBJ2-4, with TRBD1 identical over 9 bases. CDR3 length equals 14 residues. Germline V gives CDR1 SGHTS, CDR2 YDEGEE. Unmatched junction bases numbered 3, after V lost 0 bases and J lost 8 bases.

This chain connects TRBV7-9 to TRBJ1-2, with 7 bases matching TRBD1. In germline, CDR1 is SEHNR, CDR2 FQNEAQ (reference sequence). V was clipped by 5 bases and J by 3 bases; unmatched bases: 9. CDR3 length: 15 residues. For the CDR3, the DNA is TGTGCCAGCAGCCTAGAGACAGGGCGTTACTATGGCTACACCTTC. Protein sequence: CASSLETGRYYGYTF.

This clone was counted a few times. The rearrangement joins TRBV29-1 to TRBJ1-2; D may be TRBD1 (5 bases). Trimming removed 7 bases at V and 2 bases at J, with 14 bases between. The CDR3 has 13 amino acids. The germline V gene has CDR1 SQVTM and CDR2 ANQGSEA. CDR3 DNA: TGCAGCGCGCGAGAACAGGCGAACTATGGCTACACCTTC. Its translation is CSAREQANYGYTF.

Only one count was recorded for this clone. J is TRBJ1-3 and V is TRBV15; 9 nucleotides line up with TRBD1. With V trimmed by 3 bases and J by 0 bases, 0 bases remained unmatched. The CDR3 totals 15 residues. The germline V gene encodes CDR1 LNHNV and CDR2 YYDKDF (reference sequence). Here the CDR3 DNA reads TGTGCCACCAGCAGGACAGGGGGCTCTGGAAACACCATATATTTT. As protein: CATSRTGGSGNTIYF.

The chain combines TRBV10-3 with TRBJ2-1; the match to TRBD1 covers 12 bases. CDR1 ENHRY and CDR2 SYGVKD come from the germline V gene. This CDR3 has 19 amino acids. J gave up 9 bases and V 3 bases, and 18 bases lay outside the gene matches. CDR3 nucleotide sequence: TGTGCCATCAGTGACCCAACACGGAACCGGGACAGGGGGCAAATTGAGCAGTTCTTC. Amino acid sequence: CAISDPTRNRDRGQIEQFF.

This chain connects TRBV7-2 to TRBJ2-5; D gene unclear. V gave up 1 base and J gave up 4 bases, with 10 bases separating them. The CDR3 consists of 14 residues. The V gene's germline CDR1 is SGHTA and CDR2 FQGNSA. In nucleotides, the CDR3 is TGTGCCAGCAGCTTAGATTCGGGCATAGAGACCCAGTACTTC. It specifies CASSLDSGIETQYF. The complete variable domain, with remaining parts taken from reference TRBV7-2 and TRBJ2-5, reads GAGVSQSPSNKVTEKGKDVELRCDPISGHTALYWYRQSLGQGLEFLIYFQGNSAPDKSGLPSDRFSAERTGGSVSTLTIQRTQQEDSAVYLCASSLDSGIETQYFGPGTRLLVL.

This rearrangement joins TRBV6-1 to TRBJ1-2; D not certain. CDR3 length equals 14 residues. The germline CDR1 and CDR2 sequences are MNHNS and SASEGT. Trimming cost V 2 bases and J 4 bases, with 11 bases left between them. The CDR3 sequence is CASSENWWSYGYTF. CDR3 nucleotide sequence: TGTGCCAGCAGTGAAAACTGGTGGTCCTATGGCTACACCTTC.

This chain joins TRBV18 and TRBJ1-6, with D possibly matching TRBD1 (5 bases). Per germline, CDR1 KGHSH and CDR2 LQKENI. V shed 3 bases and J shed 9 bases, with 21 bases lying between them. This CDR3 spans 17 amino acids. The CDR3 coding sequence is TGTGCCAGCTCACCGGTGAGGGGTGCTTTCGCTTTTTCACCCCTCCACTTT. It translates to CASSPVRGAFAFSPLHF.

V usage is TRBV3-1 (or the pseudogene TRBV3-2) and J usage is TRBJ2-3; D not resolved. The V and J ends lost 1 base and 2 bases respectively, with 13 bases between them. Germline V gives CDR1 LGHDT, CDR2 YNNKEL (reference sequence). The CDR3 contains 16 residues. The CDR3 loop reads CASSQGAPSLTDTQYF. As DNA, the CDR3 is TGTGCCAGCAGCCAAGGGGCCCCTTCCCTCACAGATACGCAGTATTTT.

The chain employs TRBV15 and TRBJ1-2; TRBD1 matches at 7 bases. The CDR3 covers 15 residues. The J segment lost 4 bases and the V segment lost 3 bases, leaving 8 bases of the junction unmatched. Germline assignment: CDR1 LNHNV and CDR2 YYDKDF (reference sequence). The CDR3 reads CATSRDRWSGYGYTF. CDR3 coding DNA: TGTGCCACCAGCAGGGACAGGTGGAGTGGCTATGGCTACACCTTC.